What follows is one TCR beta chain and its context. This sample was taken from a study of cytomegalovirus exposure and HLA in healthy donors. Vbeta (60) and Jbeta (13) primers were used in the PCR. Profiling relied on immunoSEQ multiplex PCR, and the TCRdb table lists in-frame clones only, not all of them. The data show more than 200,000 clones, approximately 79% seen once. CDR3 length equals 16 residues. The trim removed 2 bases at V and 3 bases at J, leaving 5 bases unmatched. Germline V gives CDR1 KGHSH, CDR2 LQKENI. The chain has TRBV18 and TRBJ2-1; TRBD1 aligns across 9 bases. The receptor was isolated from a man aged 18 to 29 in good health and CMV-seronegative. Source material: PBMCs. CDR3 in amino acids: CASSPAGTGNYNEQFF. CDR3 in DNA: TGTGCCAGCTCACCAGCCGGGACAGGGAACTACAATGAGCAGTTCTTC.